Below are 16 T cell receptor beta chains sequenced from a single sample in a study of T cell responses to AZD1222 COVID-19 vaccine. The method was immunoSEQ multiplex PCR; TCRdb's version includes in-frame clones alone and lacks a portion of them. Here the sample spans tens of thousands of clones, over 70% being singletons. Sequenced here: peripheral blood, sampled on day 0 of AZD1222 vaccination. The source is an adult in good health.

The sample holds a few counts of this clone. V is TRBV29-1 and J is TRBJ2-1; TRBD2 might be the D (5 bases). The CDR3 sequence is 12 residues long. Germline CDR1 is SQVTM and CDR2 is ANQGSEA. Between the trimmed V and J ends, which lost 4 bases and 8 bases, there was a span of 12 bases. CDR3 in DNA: TGCAGCGTTGGGAGACTATATGATGAGCAGTTCTTC. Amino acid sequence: CSVGRLYDEQFF.

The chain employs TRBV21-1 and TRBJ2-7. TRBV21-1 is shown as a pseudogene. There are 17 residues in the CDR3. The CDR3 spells CAASPIPSTLPPYEQYF. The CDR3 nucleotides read TGTGCAGCCAGTCCGATTCCTTCTACTCTCCCCCCCTACGAGCAGTACTTC.

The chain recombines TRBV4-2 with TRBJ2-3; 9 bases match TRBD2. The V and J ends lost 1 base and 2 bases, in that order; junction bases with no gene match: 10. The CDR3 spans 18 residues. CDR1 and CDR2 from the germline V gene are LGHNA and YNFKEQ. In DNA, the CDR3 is TGTGCCAGCAGCCAAGGAGGAGGGCTAGCGGGGTCCACAGATACGCAGTATTTT. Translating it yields CASSQGGGLAGSTDTQYF.

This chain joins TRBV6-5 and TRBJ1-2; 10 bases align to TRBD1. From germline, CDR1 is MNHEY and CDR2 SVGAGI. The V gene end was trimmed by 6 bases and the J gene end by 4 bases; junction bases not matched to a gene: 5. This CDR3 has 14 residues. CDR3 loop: CASSEGTGAYGYTF. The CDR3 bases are TGTGCCAGCAGCGAGGGGACAGGGGCCTATGGCTACACCTTC.

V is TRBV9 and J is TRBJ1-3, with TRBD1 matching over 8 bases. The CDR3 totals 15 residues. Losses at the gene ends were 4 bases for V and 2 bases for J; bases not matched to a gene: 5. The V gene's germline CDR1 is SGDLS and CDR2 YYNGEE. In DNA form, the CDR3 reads TGTGCCAGCAGCTTGACAGGGGACCCTGGAAACACCATATATTTT. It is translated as CASSLTGDPGNTIYF. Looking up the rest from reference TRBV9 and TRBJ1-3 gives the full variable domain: DSGVTQTPKHLITATGQRVTLRCSPRSGDLSVYWYQQSLDQGLQFLIQYYNGEERAKGNILERFSAQQFPDLHSELNLSSLELGDSALYFCASSLTGDPGNTIYFGEGSWLTVV.

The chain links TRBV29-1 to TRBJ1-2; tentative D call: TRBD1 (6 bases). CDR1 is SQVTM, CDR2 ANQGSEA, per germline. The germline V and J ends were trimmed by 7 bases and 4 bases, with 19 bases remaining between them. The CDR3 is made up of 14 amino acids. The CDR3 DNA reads TGCAGCGCATACAGGGAGGGCGGGGGCTATGGCTACACCTTC. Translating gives CSAYREGGGYGYTF.

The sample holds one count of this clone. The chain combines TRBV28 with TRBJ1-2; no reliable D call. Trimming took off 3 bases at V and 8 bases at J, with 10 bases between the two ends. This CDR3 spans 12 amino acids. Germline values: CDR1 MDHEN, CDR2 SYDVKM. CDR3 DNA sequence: TGTGCCAGCAGTTTTCAAGCCAAGGGCTACACCTTC. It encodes CASSFQAKGYTF.

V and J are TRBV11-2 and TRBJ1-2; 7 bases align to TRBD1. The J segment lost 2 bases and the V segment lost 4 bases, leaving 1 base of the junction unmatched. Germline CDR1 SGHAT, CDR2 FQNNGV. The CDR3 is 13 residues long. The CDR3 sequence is CASSSQGNYGYTF. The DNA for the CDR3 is TGTGCCAGCAGCTCACAGGGGAACTATGGCTACACCTTC.

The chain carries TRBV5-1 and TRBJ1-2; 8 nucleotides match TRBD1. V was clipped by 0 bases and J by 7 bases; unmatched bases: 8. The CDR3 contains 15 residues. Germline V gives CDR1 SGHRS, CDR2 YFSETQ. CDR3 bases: TGCGCCAGCAGCTTGGGACAGGGGCCTCGTTCTGGCTACACCTTC. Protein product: CASSLGQGPRSGYTF.

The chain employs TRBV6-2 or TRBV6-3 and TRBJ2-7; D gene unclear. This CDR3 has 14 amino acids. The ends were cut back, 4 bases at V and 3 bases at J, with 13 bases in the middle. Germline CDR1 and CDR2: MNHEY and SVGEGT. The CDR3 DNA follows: TGTGCCAGCAGTTTCACGGTTTCAGACTACGAGCAGTACTTC. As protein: CASSFTVSDYEQYF.

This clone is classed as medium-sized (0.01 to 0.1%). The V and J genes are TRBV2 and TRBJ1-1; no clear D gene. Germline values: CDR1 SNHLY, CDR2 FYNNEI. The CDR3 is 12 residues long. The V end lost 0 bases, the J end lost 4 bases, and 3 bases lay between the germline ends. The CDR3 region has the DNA TGTGCCAGCAGTGAAGCGGGCACTGAAGCTTTCTTT. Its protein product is CASSEAGTEAFF.

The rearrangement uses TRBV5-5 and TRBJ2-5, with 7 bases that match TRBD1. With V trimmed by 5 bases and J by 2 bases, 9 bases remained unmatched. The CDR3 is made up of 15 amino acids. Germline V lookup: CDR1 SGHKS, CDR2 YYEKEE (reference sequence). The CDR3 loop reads CASSSLTGVQETQYF. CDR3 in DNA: TGTGCCAGCAGTTCACTTACAGGGGTTCAAGAGACCCAGTACTTC. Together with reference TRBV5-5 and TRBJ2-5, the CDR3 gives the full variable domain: DAGVTQSPTHLIKTRGQQVTLRCSPISGHKSVSWYQQVLGQGPQFIFQYYEKEERGRGNFPDRFSARQFPNYSSELNVNALLLGDSALYLCASSSLTGVQETQYFGPGTRLLVL.

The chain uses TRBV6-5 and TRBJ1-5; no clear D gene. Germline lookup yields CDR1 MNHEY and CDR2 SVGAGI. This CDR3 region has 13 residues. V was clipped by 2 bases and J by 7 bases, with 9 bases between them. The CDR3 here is CASSYIKGQPQHF. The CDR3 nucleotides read TGTGCCAGCAGTTACATTAAAGGGCAGCCCCAGCATTTT.

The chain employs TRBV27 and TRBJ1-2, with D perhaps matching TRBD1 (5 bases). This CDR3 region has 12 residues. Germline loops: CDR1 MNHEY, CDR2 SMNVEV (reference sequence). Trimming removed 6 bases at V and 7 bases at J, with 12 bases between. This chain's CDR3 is CASSPWGGGYTF. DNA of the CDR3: TGTGCCAGCAGCCCATGGGGGGGTGGCTACACCTTC.

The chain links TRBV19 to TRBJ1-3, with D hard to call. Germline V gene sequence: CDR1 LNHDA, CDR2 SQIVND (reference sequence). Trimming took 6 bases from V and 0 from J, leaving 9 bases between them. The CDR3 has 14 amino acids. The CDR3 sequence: CASRVAASGNTIYF. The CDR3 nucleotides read TGTGCCAGTAGGGTGGCAGCCTCTGGAAACACCATATATTTT.

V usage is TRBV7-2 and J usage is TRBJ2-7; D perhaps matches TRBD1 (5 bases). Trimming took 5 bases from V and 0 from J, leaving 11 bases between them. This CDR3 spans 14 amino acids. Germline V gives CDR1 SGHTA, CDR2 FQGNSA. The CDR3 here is CASSLFQGSYEQYF. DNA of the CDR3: TGTGCCAGCAGCCTGTTCCAGGGCTCCTACGAGCAGTACTTC.